This T cell receptor (beta chain) was obtained from a study of T cell repertoires in cytomegalovirus infection. Study at large: Indicated by public TCR beta signatures were CMV infection and matching HLA type. Whole-study results and caveats: Cumulative public TCR beta family frequency identified CMV carriers with the relevant HLA. The response measured ex vivo was dominated by TCR beta clonotypes (HLA-C-restricted and CMV-specific).

TCRdb analysed the reads with MiXCR anew, one entry per CDR3 protein. The sample lists about 100,000 distinct CDR3 sequences; around a quarter were seen once. Trimming stripped 3 bases from V and 7 bases from J, with 12 bases between. This CDR3 has 13 amino acids. Regarding this clonotype: Its antigen remains unknown.

Material: CD8+ T cells from PBMCs. The clonotype comes from a human donor in good health (CMV status not recorded). Some clones in this sample may be carry-over from other donors' samples. V and J are TRBV12-3 or TRBV12-4 and TRBJ1-1; D may be TRBD1 (5 bases). The CDR3 sequence is CASSFAFDSEAFF. The CDR3, as DNA: TGTGCCAGCAGTTTTGCGTTTGACAGTGAAGCTTTCTTT.